The present T cell receptor (beta chain) was sequenced within a study of blood T cell repertoires in COVID-19. Trimming pared 1 base from V and 0 bases from J, leaving 7 bases between. The CDR3 loop spans 15 amino acids. Germline V CDR1 and CDR2: SGHNT, YYREEE (reference sequence). Enrollment of patients from Seattle took place during active infection, with longitudinal follow-up. The protocol was immunoSEQ multiplex PCR, while the TCRdb copy is restricted to in-frame clones and leaves out a portion. This table has around 58,000 clones, 88% appearing once. The clonotype comes from a woman aged 60-75 years with COVID-19, enrolled during active disease. The source material was peripheral blood. This chain connects TRBV5-4 to TRBJ2-2; D gene ambiguous. CDR3 sequence reads: CASSLTRSNTGELFF. DNA of the CDR3: TGTGCCAGCAGCTTGACGCGGTCGAACACCGGGGAGCTGTTTTTT.